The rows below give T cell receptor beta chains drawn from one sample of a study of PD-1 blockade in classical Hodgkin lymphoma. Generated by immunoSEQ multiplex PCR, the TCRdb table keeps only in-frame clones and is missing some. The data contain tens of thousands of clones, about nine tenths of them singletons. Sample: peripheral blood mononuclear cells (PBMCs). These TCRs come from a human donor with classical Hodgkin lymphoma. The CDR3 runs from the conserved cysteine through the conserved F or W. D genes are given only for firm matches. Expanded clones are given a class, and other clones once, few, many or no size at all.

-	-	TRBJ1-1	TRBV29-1	TGCAGCGCCTCGGGTGGGGCCGGGTACACTGAAGCTTTCTTT	CSASGGAGYTEAFF
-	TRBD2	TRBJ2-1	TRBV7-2	TGTGCCAGCAGCTCACCACCGGTGACTAGCGTGAAAATGGAGCAGTTCTTC	CASSSPPVTSVKMEQFF
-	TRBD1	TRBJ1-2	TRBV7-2	TGTGCCAGCGGCGGGACAGGGCCTGTCTATGGCTACACCTTC	CASGGTGPVYGYTF
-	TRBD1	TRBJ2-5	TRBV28	TGTGCCAGCAGTTTAGCCGGGACAGGGCAAGAGACCCAGTACTTC	CASSLAGTGQETQYF
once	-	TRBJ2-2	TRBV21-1	TGTGCCAGCAGCACCGGACAGGGGGCTTATTGTAACACCGGGGAGCTGTTTTTT	CASSTGQGAYCNTGELFF
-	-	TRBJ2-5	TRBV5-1	TGCGCCAGCAGCCAGATGGCCCAAGAGACCCAGTACTTC	CASSQMAQETQYF
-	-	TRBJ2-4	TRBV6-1	TGTGCCAGCAGTGAACAGGTCCGGCAAAACATTCAGTACTTC	CASSEQVRQNIQYF
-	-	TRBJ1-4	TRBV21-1	TGTGCCAGCAGGACCCGGCCGGGACAGCCTGCAACTAATGAAAAACTGTTTTTT	CASRTRPGQPATNEKLFF
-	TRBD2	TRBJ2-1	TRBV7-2	TGTGCCAGCAGCTCTATGCCTAGCGGGAGCGAGCAGTTCTTC	CASSSMPSGSEQFF
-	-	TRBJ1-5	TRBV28	TGTGCCAGCAGTCTCTACGACAGGTTCAATCAGCCCCAGCATTTT	CASSLYDRFNQPQHF
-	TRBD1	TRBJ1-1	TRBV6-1	TGTGCCAGCAGTACAACCGACAGGGGGGTCCGCGAAGCTTTCTTT	CASSTTDRGVREAFF
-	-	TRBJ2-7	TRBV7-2	TGTGCCAGCAGCTTAAACACCATCTACGAGCAGTACTTC	CASSLNTIYEQYF
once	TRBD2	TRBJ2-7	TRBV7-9	TGTGCCAGCAGCTTAGTTCCGTCGAAGCGGGAATACTACGAGCAGTACTTC	CASSLVPSKREYYEQYF
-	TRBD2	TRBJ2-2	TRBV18	TGTGCCAGCGCCCGGGGGGCGAACACCGGGGAGCTGTTTTTT	CASARGANTGELFF
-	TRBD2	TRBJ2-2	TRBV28	TGTGCCAGCAAAATTGGGACTAGCGGGAGGGTCCGGGAGCTGTTTTTT	CASKIGTSGRVRELFF
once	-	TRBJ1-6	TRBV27	TGTGCCAGCAGTTTTAGTGGGGGGAACAGGCCCTTAGGTGGGCCCCTCCACTTT	CASSFSGGNRPLGGPLHF
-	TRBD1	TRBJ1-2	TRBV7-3	TGTGCCAGCAGCTTAAGTTATGGGACAGGGGATCTTGGAGGCTACACCTTC	CASSLSYGTGDLGGYTF
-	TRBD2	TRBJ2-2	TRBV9	TGTGCCAGCAGCTCTGGACTAGCGGACACCGGGGAGCTGTTTTTT	CASSSGLADTGELFF
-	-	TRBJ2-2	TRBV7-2	TGTGCCAGCAGCCAACAGGGCACCGGGGAGCTGTTTTTT	CASSQQGTGELFF
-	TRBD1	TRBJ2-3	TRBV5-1	TGCGCCAGCAGCTTGGCCGGACAGGGAGGAGGCGATACGCAGTATTTT	CASSLAGQGGGDTQYF
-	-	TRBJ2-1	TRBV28	TGTGCCAGCAGTTTACCTAGAGATGAGCAGTTCTTC	CASSLPRDEQFF
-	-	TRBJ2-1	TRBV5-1	TGCGCCAGCAGCTTGGAACTTTACAATGAGCAGTTCTTC	CASSLELYNEQFF
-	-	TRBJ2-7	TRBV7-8	TGTGCCAGCAGCTTATCCGGTACCTCCTACGAGCAGTACTTC	CASSLSGTSYEQYF
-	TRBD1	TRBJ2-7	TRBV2	TGTGCCAGCAGGAAGGGCTCGGGACAGGTCTCTCTCGAGCAGTACTTC	CASRKGSGQVSLEQYF
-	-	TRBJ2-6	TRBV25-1	TGTGCCAGCAGTTCCAGAGACCCTCTCGGGGCTGGGGCCAACGTCCTGACTTTC	CASSSRDPLGAGANVLTF
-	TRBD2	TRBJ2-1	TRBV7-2	TGTGCCAGCAGCTTCCCAACTAGCGCCGCTGAGCAGTTCTTC	CASSFPTSAAEQFF
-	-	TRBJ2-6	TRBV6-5	TGTGCCAGCAGTTACTCAGGAAACTCTGGAGCCAACGTCCTGACTTTC	CASSYSGNSGANVLTF
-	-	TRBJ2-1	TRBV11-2	TGTGCCAGCGGCACTAATCTCTTGTACAATGAGCAGTTCTTC	CASGTNLLYNEQFF
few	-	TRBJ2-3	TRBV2	TGTGCCAGCAAGGCAACAACTAGCACAGATACGCAGTATTTT	CASKATTSTDTQYF
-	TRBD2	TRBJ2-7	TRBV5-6	TGTGCCAGCAGCTTGGAACTAGCGGGAATCTCCTACGAGCAGTACTTC	CASSLELAGISYEQYF
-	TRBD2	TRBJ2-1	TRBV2	TGTGCCAGCAGCCGAAGACCGGGACTAGCGGGAGGGGGGGAGCAGTTCTTC	CASSRRPGLAGGGEQFF
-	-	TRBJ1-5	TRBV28	TGTGCCAGCAGCCCCCGGGGGGCGCCTGGCAATCAGCCCCAGCATTTT	CASSPRGAPGNQPQHF
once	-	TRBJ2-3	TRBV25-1	TGTGCCACGGGGACTCCGGACGTCTCAGATACGCAGTATTTT	CATGTPDVSDTQYF
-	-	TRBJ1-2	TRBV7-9	TGTGCCAGCAGCCCTACCGCCTCAGAGCGGGGCTACACCTTC	CASSPTASERGYTF
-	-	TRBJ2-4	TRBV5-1	TGCGCCAGCAGCTTGGAGGCCCTCGGCCAATTAGCCAAAAACATTCAGTACTTC	CASSLEALGQLAKNIQYF
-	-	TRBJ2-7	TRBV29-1	TGCAGCGTTATAGCTAGCAGCGCCTACGAGCAGTACTTC	CSVIASSAYEQYF
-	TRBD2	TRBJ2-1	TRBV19	TGTGCCAGCCGGACTAGCGCCGGCTCCTACAATGAGCAGTTCTTC	CASRTSAGSYNEQFF
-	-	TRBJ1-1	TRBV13	TGTGCCAGCAGCTTAACTGGGTGGGGGGCCTACACTGAAGCTTTCTTT	CASSLTGWGAYTEAFF
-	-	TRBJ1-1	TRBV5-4	TGTGCCAGCAGCTTGGTGGCACAGATGAACACTGAAGCTTTCTTT	CASSLVAQMNTEAFF
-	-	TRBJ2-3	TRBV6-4	TGTGCCAGCAGTACCCGACTCACAGATACGCAGTATTTT	CASSTRLTDTQYF
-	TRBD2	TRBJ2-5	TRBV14	TGTGCCAGCAGCCAAGCCCTGGGACTAGCGACTAAGCAGTACTTC	CASSQALGLATKQYF
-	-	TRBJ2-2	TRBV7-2	TGTGCCAGCAACCTACCCCTATCCAGCGGGGAGCTGTTTTTT	CASNLPLSSGELFF
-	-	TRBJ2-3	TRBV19	TGTGCCAGTAGTATCACCGTTCCAGATACGCAGTATTTT	CASSITVPDTQYF
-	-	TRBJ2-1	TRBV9	TGTGCCAGCAGCGAGACCGGAACCAATGAGCAGTTCTTC	CASSETGTNEQFF
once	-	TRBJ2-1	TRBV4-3	TGCGCCAGCAGCCAAGACATCCGGGCCCCCTCCTACAATGAGCAGTTCTTC	CASSQDIRAPSYNEQFF
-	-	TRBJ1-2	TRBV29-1	TGCAGCGTTGAAGGGGGAATTGGAGATGGCTACACCTTC	CSVEGGIGDGYTF
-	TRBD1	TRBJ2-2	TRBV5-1	TGCGCCAGCAGCCCCCGAGGACAGGGGCGACCCGGCGGGGAGCTGTTTTTT	CASSPRGQGRPGGELFF
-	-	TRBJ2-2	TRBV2	TGTGCCAGCAGACAATTAGCGTTTACCGGGGAGCTGTTTTTT	CASRQLAFTGELFF
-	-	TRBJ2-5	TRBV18	TGTGCCAGCTCACCACGAGGAGAGACCCAGTACTTC	CASSPRGETQYF